The 23 T cell receptor beta chains reported below all come from one sample, sequenced in a study of blood T cell repertoires in COVID-19. Produced via immunoSEQ multiplex PCR; TCRdb's table is partial and in-frame only. The data show about 180,000 clones, roughly 85% seen once. The source material was peripheral blood. Receptors originate from a human donor with active or convalescent COVID-19. The donor label of this sample is uncertain.

The chain uses TRBV11-2 and TRBJ2-1; TRBD2 might be the D (7 bases). With 5 bases removed from V and 2 bases from J, the gap between germline ends came to 13 bases. Germline V gene sequence: CDR1 SGHAT, CDR2 FQNNGV. This CDR3 region has 15 residues. CDR3 residues: CASSLGGAAYNEQFF. CDR3 nucleotides: TGTGCCAGCAGCCTTGGGGGGGCGGCCTACAATGAGCAGTTCTTC.

The chain combines TRBV5-4 with TRBJ2-1; 12 nucleotides align to TRBD2. The ends lost 0 bases at V and 7 bases at J; junction bases unmatched: 5. Germline assignment: CDR1 SGHNT and CDR2 YYREEE (reference sequence). The length of the CDR3 is 16 residues. The CDR3 DNA follows: TGTGCCAGCAGCTTGGCAACTAGCGGGAGGTTTAATGAGCAGTTCTTC. Its translation: CASSLATSGRFNEQFF.

The chain couples TRBV4-2 to TRBJ2-7; 7 bases agree with TRBD2. In germline, CDR1 is LGHNA, CDR2 YNFKEQ. V trimming: 2 bases; J trimming: 2 bases; junction bases outside the gene matches: 6. The CDR3 loop spans 15 amino acids. This chain's CDR3 is CASSQLSAGPYEQYF. In DNA form, the CDR3 reads TGTGCCAGCAGCCAACTTTCAGCGGGACCCTACGAGCAGTACTTC.

The chain joins TRBV5-6 to TRBJ2-1, with 8 bases fitting TRBD1. The ends lost 4 bases at V and 8 bases at J; junction bases unmatched: 14. The germline V gene has CDR1 SGHDT and CDR2 YYEEEE. The CDR3 is 16 residues long. CDR3 in DNA: TGTGCCAGCAGCGTCCTCCAGGGGGCGCTTTACCATGAGCAGTTCTTC. It translates to CASSVLQGALYHEQFF.

V usage is TRBV19 and J usage is TRBJ1-1; 9 bases are shared with TRBD1. With 5 bases clipped from V and 1 base from J, the junction kept 2 bases outside the gene matches. This CDR3 is built from 14 residues. Germline CDR1 reads LNHDA; CDR2 reads SQIVND (reference sequence). CDR3 loop: CASSEGQGNTEAFF. The CDR3 DNA follows: TGTGCCAGTAGTGAGGGACAGGGGAACACTGAAGCTTTCTTT.

The rearrangement uses TRBV7-2 and TRBJ1-2; D uncertain. V lost 1 base and J 0 bases, leaving 9 bases between the germline ends. Germline CDR1 is SGHTA and CDR2 is FQGNSA. This CDR3 has 15 amino acids. The CDR3 nucleotides are TGTGCCAGCAGCTTAGGGTATAGTCCTAACTATGGCTACACCTTC. It codes for CASSLGYSPNYGYTF. The variable domain in full, with the rest retrieved from reference TRBV7-2 and TRBJ1-2, is GAGVSQSPSNKVTEKGKDVELRCDPISGHTALYWYRQSLGQGLEFLIYFQGNSAPDKSGLPSDRFSAERTGGSVSTLTIQRTQQEDSAVYLCASSLGYSPNYGYTFGSGTRLTVV.

The V and J genes are TRBV19 and TRBJ1-5, with D hard to call. Germline V lookup: CDR1 LNHDA, CDR2 SQIVND (reference sequence). The CDR3 covers 13 residues. Trimming removed 4 bases from V and 3 bases from J, with 7 bases in between. Written as DNA, the CDR3 is TGTGCCAGTAGTACGGGTCCCAATCAGCCCCAGCATTTT. Its translation: CASSTGPNQPQHF.

V usage is TRBV6-1 and J usage is TRBJ1-2; 7 nucleotides match TRBD1. Trimming at V came to 3 bases and at J to 6 bases, leaving 7 bases not matched to a gene. Per the germline V gene, CDR1 is MNHNS and CDR2 is SASEGT. The CDR3 is 14 amino acids. As DNA, the CDR3 is TGTGCCAGCAGTGATGGAGGGGGCCTGGATGGCTACACCTTC. Amino acid sequence: CASSDGGGLDGYTF.

This clone has more than one count but fewer than ten. The rearrangement uses TRBV5-1 and TRBJ2-7; 10 nucleotides align to TRBD1. Germline-derived CDR1 and CDR2 are SGHRS and YFSETQ. The CDR3 contains 16 residues. V lost 4 bases to trimming and J lost 2 bases; unmatched junction nucleotides: 9. CDR3 region: CASSPSGTGVAYEQYF. As DNA, the CDR3 is TGCGCCAGCAGCCCCTCCGGGACAGGGGTTGCCTACGAGCAGTACTTC. Filled out from reference TRBV5-1 and TRBJ2-7, the complete variable domain reads KAGVTQTPRYLIKTRGQQVTLSCSPISGHRSVSWYQQTPGQGLQFLFEYFSETQRNKGNFPGRFSGRQFSNSRSEMNVSTLELGDSALYLCASSPSGTGVAYEQYFGPGTRLTVT.

For this clone: Relative to the germline gene, one junction end is altered; a read error may explain this. This chain joins TRBV6-5 and TRBJ2-7; 7 bases line up with TRBD1. This CDR3 contains 15 residues. CDR1 and CDR2 from the germline V gene are MNHEY and SVGAGI. DNA of the CDR3: TGTGCCACGCGATCCCCGGGACAGCCTTTTTACGGGCAGTACTTC. This encodes CATRSPGQPFYGQYF.

CDR3 in amino acids: CASSPLMAGSKNIQYF. CDR3 in DNA: TGTGCCAGTAGTCCCTTGATGGCGGGGTCCAAAAACATTCAGTACTTC. The chain is built from TRBV19 and TRBJ2-4; D is possibly TRBD2 (6 bases). CDR1 is LNHDA and CDR2 is SQIVND in the germline V gene (reference sequence). The CDR3 sequence is 16 residues long. The germline V and J ends were trimmed by 5 bases and 2 bases, with 16 bases remaining between them.

This sequence joins TRBV5-4 and TRBJ2-7; 8 bases are shared with TRBD2. Trimming at V came to 3 bases and at J to 5 bases, leaving 7 bases not matched to a gene. CDR1 and CDR2 (germline): SGHNT, YYREEE (reference sequence). The CDR3 contains 14 residues. Here the CDR3 reads CASSSGGARDEQYF. For the CDR3, the DNA is TGTGCCAGCAGCTCGGGAGGGGCGCGGGACGAGCAGTACTTC.

This clone has a count of ten or more. The rearrangement joins TRBV7-3 to TRBJ2-1; weak D call: TRBD1 (6 bases). Germline V lookup: CDR1 SGHTA, CDR2 FQGTGA. With 3 bases removed from V and 4 bases from J, the gap between germline ends came to 13 bases. This CDR3 spans 15 amino acids. The CDR3 loop reads CASSFRDIGYNEQFF. The CDR3 coding sequence is TGTGCCAGCAGCTTCCGGGACATCGGTTACAATGAGCAGTTCTTC.

This clone has just one count. The rearrangement links TRBV11-3 to TRBJ2-1; possible D gene TRBD2, 5 bases. CDR3 length equals 14 residues. From germline, CDR1 is SGHNT and CDR2 YENEEA. Trimming shortened V by 3 bases and J by 12 bases, and 18 bases separated the two germline ends. The CDR3 is CASSFGLYNEGQFF. The CDR3 DNA is TGTGCCAGCAGCTTTGGACTCTACAATGAAGGGCAGTTCTTC.

This clone was seen just once. The chain couples TRBV19 to TRBJ1-5; D uncertain. The germline CDR1 and CDR2 sequences are LNHDA and SQIVND (reference sequence). V was cut by 5 bases and J by 3 bases, with 8 bases left in between. The CDR3 has 13 residues. CDR3 in DNA: TGTGCCAGTAGTCCCAGTTTCAATCAGCCCCAGCATTTT. This encodes CASSPSFNQPQHF.

The chain employs TRBV7-9 and TRBJ2-3, with 10 bases that match TRBD2. V lost 2 bases, J lost 2 bases, and 4 bases stayed unmatched. Germline lookup yields CDR1 SEHNR and CDR2 FQNEAQ (reference sequence). The CDR3 has 16 residues. The CDR3 region has the DNA TGTGCCAGCAGCTTAAATAGCGGGAGGCTCACAGATACGCAGTATTTT. Protein sequence: CASSLNSGRLTDTQYF.

Only one count was recorded for this clone. The DNA of the CDR3 is TGTGCCACCAGCCGGGGGGGCGGGGGAGTGTACGAGCAGTACTTC. This codes for CATSRGGGGVYEQYF. The chain carries TRBV24-1 and TRBJ2-7; 8 bases match TRBD2. V was clipped by 7 bases and J by 4 bases; unmatched bases: 11. Germline CDR1 KGHDR, CDR2 SFDVKD. This CDR3 comprises 15 residues.

This chain joins TRBV5-4 and TRBJ2-1; 12 nucleotides align to TRBD2. CDR3 length equals 18 residues. From germline, CDR1 is SGHNT and CDR2 YYREEE (reference sequence). V was clipped by 2 bases and J by 7 bases; unmatched bases: 13. The CDR3 region has the DNA TGTGCCAGCAGCTTTCTTCGGACTAGCGGGACGCACTGGAATGAGCAGTTCTTC. It is translated as CASSFLRTSGTHWNEQFF.

The chain uses TRBV3-1 (or the pseudogene TRBV3-2) and TRBJ2-7; D is unclear. From germline, CDR1 is LGHDT and CDR2 YNNKEL (reference sequence). V was pared by 1 base and J by 8 bases, with 9 bases between. The CDR3 has 12 amino acids. CDR3 sequence reads: CASSQVTDKQYF. As DNA, the CDR3 is TGTGCCAGCAGCCAAGTCACAGATAAGCAGTACTTC.

The chain is built from TRBV5-1 and TRBJ2-3; 7 nucleotides agree with TRBD2. The V gene end was trimmed by 1 base and the J gene end by 0 bases; junction bases not matched to a gene: 2. The CDR3 is 15 residues long. The V gene's germline CDR1 is SGHRS and CDR2 YFSETQ. In DNA form, the CDR3 reads TGCGCCAGCAGCTTGCGGGGGGACAGCACAGATACGCAGTATTTT. It translates to CASSLRGDSTDTQYF.

This chain's CDR3 is CASSQDHTPSTGGLRQPQHF. Here the CDR3 DNA reads TGCGCCAGCAGCCAAGATCACACCCCGTCAACAGGGGGGCTCCGTCAGCCCCAGCATTTT. V and J are TRBV4-3 and TRBJ1-5; TRBD1 matches at 8 bases. V lost 0 bases to trimming and J lost 6 bases; unmatched junction nucleotides: 19. Germline CDR1 and CDR2: LGHNA and YSLEER. The CDR3 length is 20 residues.

The rearrangement uses TRBV27 and TRBJ2-6; TRBD2 matches at 8 bases. Looked up from germline, CDR1 is MNHEY and CDR2 is SMNVEV (reference sequence). The CDR3 consists of 17 residues. The trim removed 3 bases at V and 4 bases at J, leaving 8 bases unmatched. CDR3 protein: CASSFGRGASGANVLTF. The CDR3 DNA reads as TGTGCCAGCAGTTTTGGGCGGGGGGCTTCGGGGGCCAACGTCCTGACTTTC.

The chain links TRBV7-9 to TRBJ1-2; perhaps TRBD1 as D (5 bases). Trimming stripped 3 bases from V and 0 bases from J, with 17 bases between. This CDR3 is built from 17 residues. Germline values: CDR1 SEHNR, CDR2 FQNEAQ (reference sequence). The CDR3 reads CASSFSGTGVTNYGYTF. Here the CDR3 DNA reads TGTGCCAGCAGCTTTTCCGGGACGGGAGTTACTAACTATGGCTACACCTTC.